The clone carrying this T cell receptor (beta chain) was seen more than once but under ten times. V shed 10 bases, J shed 1 base, and the junction held 18 bases outside the gene matches. CDR3 length: 18 residues. Germline V gene sequence: CDR1 MNHEY, CDR2 SMNVEV (reference sequence). These data originate in a study of spatial heterogeneity in lung cancer. In the study overall: In the raw reads, each unique TCR and UMI combination was present more than ten times on average.

Time point in this sample: sample taken at primary tumor resection. Unsorted samples of tumor, nontumor lung or frozen PBMC had their whole RNA sequenced. From the 5' RACE reads, TCRdb called clonotypes with MiXCR, one entry per CDR3 protein. This table has more than 10,000 distinct CDR3 sequences, 14% appearing once. This chain uses TRBV27 with TRBJ2-2; 7 nucleotides align to TRBD2. The TCR was taken from a male donor with early-stage non-small cell lung cancer. Sample: PBMCs, taken at surgery. The CDR3 reads CATSTLGGGGVNTGELFF. CDR3 bases: TGTGCCACCTCCACCCTTGGAGGCGGGGGAGTGAACACCGGGGAGCTGTTTTTT.